The rows below give T cell receptor beta chains drawn from one sample of a study of blood T cells in healthy people across ages. TCRdb re-called the 5' RACE reads with MiXCR, one entry per CDR3 protein. The sample has around 1.5 million distinct CDR3 sequences, approximately 59% seen once. Sample: blood. Receptors were obtained from a man younger than 35 in good health. Both conserved end residues are part of each CDR3. Each record gives: clone size, D gene, J gene, V gene, CDR3 protein, CDR3 DNA. A D gene is named only where the DNA matches it firmly. The size of a clone is reported for some rows only, either as once, few or many, or as a class for expanded clones.

>once|.|TRBJ2-2|TRBV28
CASIPPHGGELFF
TGTGCCAGCATACCACCCCATGGCGGGGAGCTGTTTTTT
>.|TRBD2|TRBJ2-7|TRBV5-1
CASSLADYGTSGNYEQYF
TGCGCCAGCAGCTTGGCCGATTATGGGACTAGCGGGAACTACGAGCAGTACTTC
>.|TRBD2|TRBJ2-3|TRBV20-1
CSADSGGGTDTQYF
TGCAGTGCTGATAGCGGGGGGGGCACAGATACGCAGTATTTT
>.|TRBD2|TRBJ2-1|TRBV9
CASSVGTSGVFNEQFF
TGTGCCAGCAGCGTAGGGACTAGCGGGGTCTTCAATGAGCAGTTCTTC
>.|.|TRBJ2-7|TRBV6-1
CASSDALHSYEQYF
TGTGCCAGCAGTGACGCCCTCCACTCCTACGAGCAGTACTTC
>.|.|TRBJ1-1|TRBV11-2
CASSIIQLSNTEAFF
TGTGCCAGCAGCATAATACAGTTGTCGAACACTGAAGCTTTCTTT
>.|.|TRBJ2-3|TRBV28
CASSFGAGVADTQYF
TGTGCCAGCAGTTTTGGGGCAGGGGTGGCAGATACGCAGTATTTT
>.|.|TRBJ1-5|TRBV7-2
CASSLELGNQPQHF
TGTGCCAGCAGCTTAGAACTGGGGAATCAGCCCCAGCATTTT
>few|.|TRBJ1-1|TRBV20-1
CSARGVGDTEAFF
TGCAGTGCTAGAGGTGTGGGGGACACTGAAGCTTTCTTT
>.|.|TRBJ2-3|TRBV7-2
CASSLASSVSTDTQYF
TGTGCCAGCAGCTTAGCCTCTAGCGTTAGCACAGATACGCAGTATTTT
>few|.|TRBJ2-3|TRBV29-1
CSVEGSGFSDTQYF
TGCAGCGTTGAAGGATCAGGGTTCTCAGATACGCAGTATTTT
>.|TRBD1|TRBJ1-6|TRBV6-2/TRBV6-3
CASRLGTVSSPLHF
TGTGCCAGCCGGCTGGGGACAGTTTCCTCACCCCTCCACTTT
>few|TRBD1|TRBJ2-7|TRBV28
CASRQGWNEQYF
TGTGCCAGCAGACAGGGGTGGAATGAGCAGTACTTC
>once|TRBD2|TRBJ2-2|TRBV3-1
CASSQEWLAENTGELFF
TGTGCCAGCAGCCAAGAGTGGCTAGCGGAGAACACCGGGGAGCTGTTTTTT
>.|.|TRBJ1-5|TRBV6-6
CASSLGSRFMHF
TGTGCCAGCAGTTTGGGCAGCCGATTTATGCATTTT
>.|TRBD1|TRBJ2-7|TRBV4-1
CASSQEATGGPGTYEQYF
TGCGCCAGCAGCCAAGAAGCGACAGGGGGCCCGGGAACCTACGAGCAGTACTTC
>few|.|TRBJ1-1|TRBV4-2
CASSHPGRENTEAFF
TGTGCCAGCAGCCACCCGGGACGGGAGAACACTGAAGCTTTCTTT
>.|.|TRBJ2-4|TRBV5-5
CASSLDGLAKNIQYF
TGTGCCAGCAGCTTAGACGGCCTAGCCAAAAACATTCAGTACTTC
>few|.|TRBJ2-6|TRBV7-2
CASSLDNSGANVLTF
TGTGCCAGCAGCTTAGACAACTCTGGGGCCAACGTCCTGACTTTC
>.|TRBD1|TRBJ1-1|TRBV29-1
CSALLRDRGFFGTEAFF
TGCAGCGCACTACTTCGGGACAGGGGGTTTTTTGGCACTGAAGCTTTCTTT
>.|.|TRBJ1-3|TRBV9
CASSVQGSGNTIYF
TGTGCCAGCAGCGTCCAGGGGTCTGGAAACACCATATATTTT
>.|.|TRBJ2-1|TRBV6-2/TRBV6-3
CASSYSSAGRGYNEQFF
TGTGCCAGCAGTTACTCAAGTGCAGGGAGAGGCTACAATGAGCAGTTCTTC
>few|.|TRBJ2-1|TRBV7-2
CASSLAGNPYNEQFF
TGTGCCAGCAGCTTAGCAGGGAACCCCTACAATGAGCAGTTCTTC
>.|TRBD1|TRBJ1-1|TRBV6-1
CASTRPPGQGDPNTEAFF
TGTGCCAGCACCAGGCCCCCGGGACAGGGAGACCCGAACACTGAAGCTTTCTTT
>many|.|TRBJ2-3|TRBV5-1
CASSLVGRTDTQYF
TGCGCCAGCAGCTTGGTTGGCCGCACAGATACGCAGTATTTT
>.|TRBD1|TRBJ2-1|TRBV4-1
CASSVRQGDNEQFF
TGCGCCAGCAGCGTCCGACAGGGGGACAATGAGCAGTTCTTC
>few|.|TRBJ2-5|TRBV15
CATSSKHQETQYF
TGTGCCACCAGCAGTAAGCACCAAGAGACCCAGTACTTC
>.|.|TRBJ2-5|TRBV9
CASSVAGFVETQYF
TGTGCCAGCAGCGTAGCGGGATTTGTGGAGACCCAGTACTTC
>.|TRBD1|TRBJ2-5|TRBV6-5
CASSYRYTGASETQYF
TGTGCCAGCAGTTACCGTTATACAGGGGCGTCGGAGACCCAGTACTTC
>.|TRBD1|TRBJ2-7|TRBV2
CAISDRVIEQYF
TGTGCCATCTCCGACAGGGTAATCGAGCAGTACTTC
>.|TRBD1|TRBJ1-3|TRBV7-6
CASSLEDYRGSGNTIYF
TGTGCCAGCAGCTTAGAAGACTACAGGGGCTCTGGAAACACCATATATTTT
>.|.|TRBJ2-3|TRBV2
CASGPPRRGSRSARTDTQYF
TGTGCCAGCGGGCCCCCGAGAAGGGGTAGCCGTTCAGCAAGGACAGATACGCAGTATTTT
>.|TRBD2|TRBJ2-7|TRBV10-2
CASSEPGLVSGEQYF
TGCGCCAGCAGTGAACCGGGACTAGTGTCGGGCGAGCAGTACTTC
>.|.|TRBJ2-1|TRBV7-6
CASSPENKGNEQFF
TGTGCCAGCAGCCCAGAGAATAAAGGCAATGAGCAGTTCTTC
>few|.|TRBJ2-1|TRBV7-2
CASSLFPSEVDNEQFF
TGTGCCAGCAGCTTATTCCCTAGCGAGGTGGACAATGAGCAGTTCTTC
>.|.|TRBJ2-1|TRBV20-1
CSAGTLDDEQFF
TGCAGTGCGGGGACTCTGGACGATGAGCAGTTCTTC
>few|TRBD2|TRBJ2-3|TRBV7-8
CASSLEDGEGADTQYF
TGTGCCAGCAGCTTAGAAGACGGGGAGGGAGCAGATACGCAGTATTTT
>.|TRBD1|TRBJ2-2|TRBV4-1
CASSLPPGQRNTGELFF
TGCGCCAGCAGCCTTCCGCCGGGACAGAGAAACACCGGGGAGCTGTTTTTT
>.|.|TRBJ2-1|TRBV4-1
CASSPALGLNEQFF
TGCGCCAGCAGTCCCGCCCTGGGCTTGAATGAGCAGTTCTTC
>.|.|TRBJ2-3|TRBV15
CATSRASPSEDTQYF
TGTGCCACCAGCAGAGCAAGCCCGTCGGAGGATACGCAGTATTTT
>.|TRBD2|TRBJ2-1|TRBV20-1
CSARDVGRAADEQFF
TGCAGTGCTAGAGATGTCGGGAGGGCCGCTGATGAGCAGTTCTTC
>.|.|TRBJ2-2|TRBV4-2
CASSQVGREELTGELFF
TGTGCCAGCAGCCAAGTTGGCAGGGAAGAGTTAACCGGGGAGCTGTTTTTT
>.|TRBD2|TRBJ2-5|TRBV7-8
CASLSSGGLQETQYF
TGTGCCAGCCTTTCTAGCGGGGGGCTCCAAGAGACCCAGTACTTC
>.|.|TRBJ2-1|TRBV7-9
CAGSPGVPSYNEQFF
TGTGCCGGCAGCCCAGGGGTGCCTTCCTACAATGAGCAGTTCTTC